Below, 4 T cell receptor beta chains from the same sample are listed, as sequenced in a study of blood T cell repertoires in COVID-19. Profiling relied on immunoSEQ multiplex PCR, and the TCRdb table lists in-frame clones only, not all of them. The sample has a few hundred thousand clones, 88% seen once. The material sequenced was PBMCs or T cells enriched from blood (not recorded which). These receptors all come from a woman in her late teens or twenties who had recovered from COVID-19.

The chain uses TRBV5-6 and TRBJ2-1; perhaps TRBD2 as D (7 bases). The CDR3 is made up of 14 amino acids. Trimming shortened V by 1 base and J by 11 bases, and 16 bases separated the two germline ends. Per the germline V gene, CDR1 is SGHDT and CDR2 is YYEEEE. CDR3 sequence (DNA): TGTGCCAGCAGCTTGCCGGCGGGGGCCGGGAAGCAGTTCTTC. As protein: CASSLPAGAGKQFF. Combining the CDR3 with reference TRBV5-6 and TRBJ2-1 gives the whole variable domain DAGVTQSPTHLIKTRGQQVTLRCSPKSGHDTVSWYQQALGQGPQFIFQYYEEEERQRGNFPDRFSGHQFPNYSSELNVNALLLGDSALYLCASSLPAGAGKQFFGPGTRLTVL.

The chain uses TRBV28 and TRBJ1-6, with unresolved D. CDR3 length equals 14 residues. CDR1 is MDHEN and CDR2 is SYDVKM in the germline V gene. V shed 3 bases and J shed 10 bases, with 13 bases lying between them. The CDR3 spells CASSLQGGGSPLHF. As DNA, the CDR3 is TGTGCCAGCAGTTTGCAAGGCGGCGGATCACCCCTCCACTTT.

The rearrangement links TRBV5-1 to TRBJ2-5, with 8 bases identical to TRBD2. J gave up 2 bases and V 4 bases, and 4 bases lay outside the gene matches. Germline V gene sequence: CDR1 SGHRS, CDR2 YFSETQ. The CDR3 is made up of 14 amino acids. The CDR3 DNA follows: TGCGCCAGCAGCGTGCGGGGGGTTCAAGAGACCCAGTACTTC. Protein sequence: CASSVRGVQETQYF. Full variable domain (missing parts from reference TRBV5-1 and TRBJ2-5): KAGVTQTPRYLIKTRGQQVTLSCSPISGHRSVSWYQQTPGQGLQFLFEYFSETQRNKGNFPGRFSGRQFSNSRSEMNVSTLELGDSALYLCASSVRGVQETQYFGPGTRLLVL.

V and J are TRBV2 and TRBJ1-2; 7 nucleotides agree with TRBD1. The CDR3 is 14 residues long. The V segment lost 2 bases and the J segment 5 bases; nucleotides outside the gene matches: 5. CDR1 is SNHLY and CDR2 is FYNNEI in the germline V gene. The CDR3 bases are TGTGCCAGCAGTGAATCAACAGGGGCTTATGGCTACACCTTC. This gives the protein CASSESTGAYGYTF.